This section outlines one T cell receptor (beta chain) sequence together with its context. Germline CDR1 and CDR2: SGHTA and FQGNSA. The V gene end was trimmed by 5 bases and the J gene end by 0 bases; junction bases not matched to a gene: 6. The CDR3 is made up of 15 amino acids. This sample was taken from a study of blood T cell repertoires in COVID-19. Study as a whole: Recovery among Cohort 3 donors was established by two negative PCRs, clearance, or symptom resolution. T cells, B-cell-depleted T cells, or PBMCs provided the cDNA or gDNA that served as material.

Study members were between 18 and 89 years old and lived in about two dozen US regions. As processed by the authors: Cell counts per sample came from amplifying reference gene primers. TCRdb keeps only in-frame clones here, not all; method: immunoSEQ multiplex PCR. The DNA gave D and trimming, while V, J and clone size come from that table. The sample carries approximately 240,000 clones, 86% recorded once. The source material was PBMCs or T cells enriched from blood (not recorded which). The chain recombines TRBV7-2 with TRBJ1-1; 7 nucleotides agree with TRBD1. The clonotype originates from a woman aged 45-59 years in a cohort exposed to, infected with or recovered from COVID-19 (not recorded which). CDR3 nucleotide sequence: TGTGCCAGCAGCACTCAGACAGGGCTGAACACTGAAGCTTTCTTT. Encoded protein: CASSTQTGLNTEAFF.